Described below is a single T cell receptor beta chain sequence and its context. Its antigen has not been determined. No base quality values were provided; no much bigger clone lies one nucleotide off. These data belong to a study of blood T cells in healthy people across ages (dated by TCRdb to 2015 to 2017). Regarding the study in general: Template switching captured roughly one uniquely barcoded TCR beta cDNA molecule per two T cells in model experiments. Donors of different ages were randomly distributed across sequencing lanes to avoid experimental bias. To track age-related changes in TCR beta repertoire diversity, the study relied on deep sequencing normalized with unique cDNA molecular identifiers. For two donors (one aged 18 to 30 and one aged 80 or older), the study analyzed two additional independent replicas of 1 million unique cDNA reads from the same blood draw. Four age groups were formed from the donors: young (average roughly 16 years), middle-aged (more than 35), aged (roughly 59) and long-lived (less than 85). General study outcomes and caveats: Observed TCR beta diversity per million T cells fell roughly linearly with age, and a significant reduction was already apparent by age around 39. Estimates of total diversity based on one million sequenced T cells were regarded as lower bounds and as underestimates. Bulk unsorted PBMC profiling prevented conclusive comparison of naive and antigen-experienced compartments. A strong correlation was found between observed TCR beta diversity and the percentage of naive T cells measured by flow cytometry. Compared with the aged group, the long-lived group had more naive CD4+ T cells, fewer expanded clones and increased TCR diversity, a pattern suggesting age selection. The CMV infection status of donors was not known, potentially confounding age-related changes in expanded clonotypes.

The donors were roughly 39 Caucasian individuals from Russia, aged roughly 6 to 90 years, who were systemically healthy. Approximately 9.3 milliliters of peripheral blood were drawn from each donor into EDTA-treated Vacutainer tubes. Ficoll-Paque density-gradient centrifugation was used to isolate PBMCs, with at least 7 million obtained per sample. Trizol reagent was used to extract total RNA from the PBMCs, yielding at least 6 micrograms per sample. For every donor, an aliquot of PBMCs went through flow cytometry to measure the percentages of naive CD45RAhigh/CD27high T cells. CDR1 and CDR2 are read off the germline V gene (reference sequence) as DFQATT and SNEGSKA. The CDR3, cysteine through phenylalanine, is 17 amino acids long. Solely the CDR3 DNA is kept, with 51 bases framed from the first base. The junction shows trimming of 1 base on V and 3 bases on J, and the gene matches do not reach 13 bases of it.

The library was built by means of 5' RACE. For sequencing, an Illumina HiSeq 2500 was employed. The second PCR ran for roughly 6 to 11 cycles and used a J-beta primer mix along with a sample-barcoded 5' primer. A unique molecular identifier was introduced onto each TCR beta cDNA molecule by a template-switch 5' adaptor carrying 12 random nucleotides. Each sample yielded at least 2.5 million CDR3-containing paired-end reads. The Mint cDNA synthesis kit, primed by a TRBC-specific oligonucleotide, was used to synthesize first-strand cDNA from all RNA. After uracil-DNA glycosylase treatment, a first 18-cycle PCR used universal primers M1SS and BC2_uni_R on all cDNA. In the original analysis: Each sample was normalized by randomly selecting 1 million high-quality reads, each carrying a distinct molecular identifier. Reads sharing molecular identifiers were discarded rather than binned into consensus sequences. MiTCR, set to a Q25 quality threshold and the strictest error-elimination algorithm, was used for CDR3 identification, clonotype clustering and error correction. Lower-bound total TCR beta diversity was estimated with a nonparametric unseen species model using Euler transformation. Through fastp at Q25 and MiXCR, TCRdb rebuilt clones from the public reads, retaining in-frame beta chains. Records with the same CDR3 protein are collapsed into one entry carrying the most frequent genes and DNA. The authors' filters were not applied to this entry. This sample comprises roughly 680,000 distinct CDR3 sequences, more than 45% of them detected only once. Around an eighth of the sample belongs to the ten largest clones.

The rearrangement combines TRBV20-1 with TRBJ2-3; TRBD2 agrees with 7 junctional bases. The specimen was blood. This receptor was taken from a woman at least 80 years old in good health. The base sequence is TGCAGTGCTAGAGGCGGAGCAGCGGGAAGGGATACAGATACGCAGTATTTT. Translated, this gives CSARGGAAGRDTDTQYF.